This T cell receptor beta chain appears in the sequencing data of a study of OX40 agonist ivuxolimab in advanced cancers. Sequenced by immunoSEQ multiplex PCR; TCRdb stores in-frame clones only, minus some. The data hold around 60,000 clones, with approximately 85% observed a single time. General study points: On average, CD8+ T cells had more expanded clones than CD4+.

Regarding this clone: Its antigen is unknown.

The germline V gene encodes CDR1 SGHTA and CDR2 FQGNSA. With V trimmed by 0 bases and J by 0 bases, 1 base remained unmatched. This CDR3 is built from 16 residues. The source material was CD4+ or CD8+ T cells sorted from blood, sampled in a trial of the OX40 agonist ivuxolimab. This sequence originates from an adult with an advanced solid tumor such as melanoma, head and neck, liver or kidney cancer. This chain joins TRBV7-2 and TRBJ2-1, with 8 bases that match TRBD2. CDR3 region: CASSLAGTSSYNEQFF. CDR3 bases: TGTGCCAGCAGCTTAGCCGGGACTAGCTCCTACAATGAGCAGTTCTTC.